This T cell receptor beta chain stems from a study of cytomegalovirus exposure and HLA in healthy donors. In the PCR, 60 Vbeta and 13 Jbeta primers were used. This table comes from immunoSEQ multiplex PCR, and its TCRdb copy is limited to in-frame clones, with some not included. The sample includes 150,000 to 200,000 clones, approximately 75% seen only once; the top ten take roughly 1.6%. V dropped 5 bases and J dropped 5; count of bases not matched to a gene: 11. Germline-derived CDR1 and CDR2 are SEHNR and FQNEAQ (reference sequence). The length of the CDR3 is 15 residues. The TCR comes from a girl under 18 in good health and CMV-seronegative. Material for sequencing was PBMCs. The chain couples TRBV7-9 to TRBJ2-7, with 8 nucleotides matching TRBD1. The CDR3 sequence: CASSAPGGTPDEQYF. For the CDR3, the DNA is TGTGCCAGCAGCGCCCCAGGGGGCACCCCTGACGAGCAGTACTTC.